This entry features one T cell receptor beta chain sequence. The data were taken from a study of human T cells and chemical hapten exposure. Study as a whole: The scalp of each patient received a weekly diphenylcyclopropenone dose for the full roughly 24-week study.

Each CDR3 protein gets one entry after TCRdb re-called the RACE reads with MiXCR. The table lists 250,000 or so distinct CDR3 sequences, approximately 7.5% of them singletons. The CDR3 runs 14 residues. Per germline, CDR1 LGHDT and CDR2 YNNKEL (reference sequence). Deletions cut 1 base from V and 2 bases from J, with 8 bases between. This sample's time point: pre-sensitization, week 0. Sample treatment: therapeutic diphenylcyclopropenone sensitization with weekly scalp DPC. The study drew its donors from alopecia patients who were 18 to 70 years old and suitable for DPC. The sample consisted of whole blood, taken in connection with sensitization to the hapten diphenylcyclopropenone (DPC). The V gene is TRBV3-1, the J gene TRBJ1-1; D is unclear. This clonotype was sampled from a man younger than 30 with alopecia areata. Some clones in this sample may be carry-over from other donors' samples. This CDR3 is CASSQGHFNTEAFF. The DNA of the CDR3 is TGTGCCAGCAGCCAAGGTCATTTTAACACTGAAGCTTTCTTT. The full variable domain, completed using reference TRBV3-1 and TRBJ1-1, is DTAVSQTPKYLVTQMGNDKSIKCEQNLGHDTMYWYKQDSKKFLKIMFSYNNKELIINETVPNRFSPKSPDKAHLNLHINSLELGDSAVYFCASSQGHFNTEAFFGQGTRLTVV.